The present entry profiles one T cell receptor beta chain with its context. How the authors handled the data: The authors estimated nucleated cell counts from reference gene primer amplification. Libraries were prepared by immunoSEQ multiplex PCR; TCRdb keeps only in-frame clonotypes and omits some of them. Clone size and the V and J calls come from that table; the DNA yielded D and trimming. The sample records about half a million clones, around 85% being singletons. These data come from a study of blood T cell repertoires in COVID-19. On the study more broadly: Acute and convalescent COVID-19 specimens originated in the United States, Italy and Spain. In each case, the material was cDNA or gDNA derived from T cells, B-cell-depleted T cells, or PBMCs.

The TCR originated in a human donor in a cohort sampled during active COVID-19. The sample comprised peripheral blood.

The CDR3 coding sequence is TGTGCCAGCAGTCCCCGAACAGGGGTGAGCAATCAGCCCCAGCATTTT. This codes for CASSPRTGVSNQPQHF. The chain uses TRBV27 and TRBJ1-5; 7 bases are a match to TRBD1. The CDR3 sequence is 16 residues long. V shed 5 bases and J 1 base; nucleotides not matched to a gene: 8. From germline, CDR1 is MNHEY and CDR2 SMNVEV (reference sequence).